This TCR beta chain emerged from a study of CD4 T cells in relation to SARS-CoV-2 and coronaviruses. General study results and limits: According to naive versus memory sequencing, detected responses are memory recall, not newly primed. In roughly 65% of donors, memory CD4+ clonotypes crossrecognized SARS-CoV-2 and at least one common cold coronavirus spike. No crossreactivity against non-spike viral proteins was tested here.

The CDR3 loop spans 14 amino acids. CDR1 is SGHTA and CDR2 is FQGNSA in the germline V gene. Between the trimmed V and J ends, which lost 4 bases and 0 bases, there was a span of 8 bases. Before the COVID-19 pandemic, during about 2011-2019, CD4+ T cells were taken from unexposed donors. To note about this clone: Its antigen is as yet unknown.

Profiled with immunoSEQ multiplex PCR; TCRdb holds only in-frame clones, not every one. The sample consists of tens of thousands of clones, 86% of them appearing once. This receptor was obtained from a human donor in good health. The chain is built from TRBV7-2 and TRBJ2-3; D is possibly TRBD2 (5 bases). The sequencing input was memory CD4+ T cells from PBMCs. CDR3 DNA: TGTGCCAGCAGCTCGGACTTTAGCACAGATACGCAGTATTTT. As protein: CASSSDFSTDTQYF.